What follows is one TCR beta chain and its context. There are a few counts of this clonotype. What this receptor recognizes is not known. No base quality information exists; no much larger clone differs at one position. Spanning cysteine to phenylalanine, the CDR3 consists of 17 amino acids. This entry keeps only the CDR3 DNA: 51 bases, framed from base 1. From a lookup of the germline V gene (reference sequence), CDR1 and CDR2 are GTSNPN and SVGIG. Compared with germline, V lacks 1 base and J lacks 1 base; bases without a gene match: 12. This record comes from a study of T cells after yellow fever vaccination (dated by TCRdb to the late 2010s). For the wider study: Libraries from fractions with low cell numbers were prepared with the SMART-Seq v4 Ultra Low Input RNA kit. To follow T-cell clones before and after primary and booster YFV17D yellow fever vaccination, bulk TCR alpha and beta repertoires were sequenced over time. Two healthy male donors, one aged 18 to 30 and one aged 30 to 40 years, were included in the cohort. Blood samples were taken at several timepoints before and after primary and secondary immunization, and bulk PBMC replicates and cell subsets were isolated.

Synthesis of TCR cDNA relied on 5'RACE template switching, a step that introduced a universal primer site along with unique molecular identifiers. Priming of cDNA synthesis was performed from both the TCR alpha and TCR beta constant segments. Two PCR steps were used to amplify libraries, with sample barcodes and sequencing adapters being added in the second step. Sequencing of libraries was done on Illumina HiSeq 2500 (2x100 bp) or NovaSeq (2x150 bp). The paper's processing steps were these. MIGEC was used to demultiplex reads and collapse the reads into UMI consensus sequences, and MiXCR was used for V(D)J alignment. Vaccine-responding clonotypes were defined with edgeR using replicate PBMC samples, requiring FDR below 0.01 and a log2 fold change above 5 up to day 15. Each bulk clonotype was labeled CD4 or CD8 based on which sequenced repertoire, CD4 or CD8, contained the clonotype at higher abundance. The raw public reads went through TCRdb reprocessing: fastp at Q25, MiXCR clone calling, in-frame beta chains kept. Each CDR3 protein appears once, grouped with its most common genes and DNA. These V and J calls derive from TCRdb rather than the authors' analysis. This sample holds about 550,000 distinct CDR3 sequences; about a fifth were observed only once. The top ten hold approximately 14% of the sample.

This specimen's treatment or condition label, per the study, means: live attenuated yellow fever vaccine strain. At every blood-draw timepoint, two biological replicates of bulk PBMCs were collected. PBMCs were isolated from peripheral blood using a standard Ficoll-Paque protocol. TriZol was used to extract RNA from bulk PBMCs, CD4 and CD8 fractions, and dextramer-positive and dextramer-negative fractions. Results the study describes overall, beyond this receptor: Because only two donors were included in the study, the extent to which the findings can be generalized is limited. Most clones expanded after primary vaccination were re-detected after the booster (around 96% of CD4 and more than 70% of CD8), suggesting broad memory maintenance. FACS-sorted repertoires could contain abundant contaminating clonotypes from the bulk population, so computational filtering was required. The secondary T-cell response was weaker than the primary response but faster, peaking on day 5 instead of day 15. A small share of clonotypes occurred in both CD4 and CD8 compartments, likely arising from convergent recombination.

Specimen: PBMCs, collected 15 days after the yellow fever booster vaccination. The rearrangement joined TRBV30 to TRBJ1-1; 7 middle bases align to TRBD1. The receptor was derived from a man under 40 who received the YFV17D yellow fever vaccine. CDR3 reads: CAWSALALQGQNTEAFF. The DNA sequence reads TGTGCCTGGAGTGCTCTAGCCCTACAGGGGCAGAACACTGAAGCTTTCTTT. The CDR3, completed at both ends by the reference TRBV30 and TRBJ1-1 genes, gives the full variable domain SQTIHQWPATLVQPVGSPLSLECTVEGTSNPNLYWYRQAAGRGLQLLFYSVGIGQISSEVPQNLSASRPQDRQFILSSKKLLLSDSGFYLCAWSALALQGQNTEAFFGQGTRLTVV.